This entry describes one T cell receptor beta chain. The antigen is undetermined. Some clones are missing from TCRdb's copy, which holds only in-frame ones; the method was immunoSEQ multiplex PCR. The sample consists of under 100,000 clones, around nine tenths of them appearing once. The germline V gene encodes CDR1 KGHSH and CDR2 LQKENI. The ends were cut back, 2 bases at V and 1 base at J, with 2 bases in the middle. The CDR3 is made up of 12 amino acids. This specimen belongs to a study of T cells in localized non-small cell lung cancer. Findings of the study overall: There were a median roughly 62 of the top 100 tumor clones appearing in adjacent lung. Only one tumor region was sequenced, so heterogeneity remains possible.

The chain links TRBV18 to TRBJ1-1; the D is unclear. This receptor was taken from a woman aged 35 to 75 with stage I squamous cell lung carcinoma. Sequencing was performed on peripheral blood, taken before any cancer treatment. The CDR3 protein is CASSPGNTEAFF. The CDR3 DNA sequence: TGTGCCAGCTCACCAGGGAACACTGAAGCTTTCTTT.